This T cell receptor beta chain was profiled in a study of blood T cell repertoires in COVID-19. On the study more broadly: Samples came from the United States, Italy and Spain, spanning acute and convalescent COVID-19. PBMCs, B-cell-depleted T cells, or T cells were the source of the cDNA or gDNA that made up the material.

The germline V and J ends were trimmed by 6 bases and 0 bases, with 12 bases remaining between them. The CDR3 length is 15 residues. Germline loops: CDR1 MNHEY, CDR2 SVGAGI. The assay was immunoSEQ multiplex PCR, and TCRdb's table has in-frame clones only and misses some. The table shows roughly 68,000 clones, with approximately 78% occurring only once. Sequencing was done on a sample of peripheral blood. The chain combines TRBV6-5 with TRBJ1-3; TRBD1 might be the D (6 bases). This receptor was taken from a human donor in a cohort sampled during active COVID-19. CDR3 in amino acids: CASRSQGNSGNTIYF. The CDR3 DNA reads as TGTGCCAGCAGATCACAGGGCAACTCTGGAAACACCATATATTTT.